The next 13 T cell receptor beta chains were all read from a single sample in a study of blood T cell repertoires in COVID-19. Sequencing was performed with immunoSEQ multiplex PCR; in TCRdb, only in-frame clones are kept and a portion is missing. Of roughly 200,000 clones detected, roughly 92% appear once; the ten largest clones hold 0.6% to 0.9%. The material sequenced was peripheral blood. Receptors were obtained from a young man with COVID-19, enrolled during active disease.

The chain combines TRBV30 with TRBJ1-2; unclear D gene. The CDR3 runs 14 residues. From germline, CDR1 is GTSNPN and CDR2 SVGIG (reference sequence). V dropped 1 base and J dropped 0 bases, with 9 bases sitting between them. In nucleotides, the CDR3 is TGTGCCTGGAGTGATACAGTTTCTAACTATGGCTACACCTTC. This codes for CAWSDTVSNYGYTF.

The chain uses TRBV6-5 and TRBJ1-2; D possibly corresponds to TRBD1 (6 bases). The V end lost 10 bases, the J end lost 2 bases, and 14 bases lay between the germline ends. Germline CDR1 MNHEY, CDR2 SVGAGI. The CDR3 contains 13 residues. CDR3 in amino acids: CATRRDINYGYTF. In nucleotides, the CDR3 is TGTGCCACCAGACGGGACATAAACTATGGCTACACCTTC.

The CDR3 loop reads CASSRPGTGAGYTF. CDR3 DNA: TGTGCCAGCAGCAGACCCGGGACAGGGGCCGGCTACACCTTC. The rearrangement uses TRBV9 and TRBJ1-2; 10 bases are shared with TRBD1. Per germline, CDR1 SGDLS and CDR2 YYNGEE. With 4 bases clipped from V and 8 bases from J, the junction kept 8 bases outside the gene matches. CDR3 size: 14 residues.

V gene TRBV24-1 combines with J gene TRBJ2-5; D is unclear. Deletions cut 6 bases from V and 5 bases from J, with 12 bases between. Germline CDR1 reads KGHDR; CDR2 reads SFDVKD. The CDR3 sequence is 13 residues long. DNA for the CDR3: TGTGCCACCAGTCCTGAGAGGCGGGAGACCCAGTACTTC. Residues: CATSPERRETQYF.

This chain connects TRBV6-5 to TRBJ1-2; weak D call: TRBD1 (5 bases). V lost 9 bases and J 1 base, leaving 12 bases between the germline ends. Per germline, CDR1 MNHEY and CDR2 SVGAGI. The CDR3 is 13 amino acids. CDR3 sequence: CARRQKSNYGYTF. For the CDR3, the DNA is TGTGCCAGACGACAGAAGAGTAACTATGGCTACACCTTC.

The rearrangement uses TRBV19 and TRBJ1-1, with TRBD1 matching over 8 bases. The V and J ends lost 1 base and 2 bases, in that order; junction bases with no gene match: 6. CDR3 length equals 16 residues. In germline, CDR1 is LNHDA, CDR2 SQIVND (reference sequence). CDR3 sequence (DNA): TGTGCCAGTAGTATAGGTGTTGGACAGGGAAACACTGAAGCTTTCTTT. Translation gives CASSIGVGQGNTEAFF.

The rearrangement links TRBV19 to TRBJ1-5; D unresolved. Germline loops: CDR1 LNHDA, CDR2 SQIVND (reference sequence). This CDR3 is built from 15 residues. V lost 6 bases and J lost 4, with 16 bases in between. The CDR3 loop is CASRSVAGENQPQHF. DNA for the CDR3: TGTGCCAGTAGATCGGTGGCCGGAGAGAATCAGCCCCAGCATTTT.

V and J are TRBV4-2 and TRBJ2-1, with a tentative D call TRBD1 (5 bases). There are 18 residues in the CDR3. V lost 4 bases and J lost 0, with 19 bases in between. Germline assignment: CDR1 LGHNA and CDR2 YNFKEQ. CDR3 residues: CASSPSGNLLNSYNEQFF. Written as DNA, the CDR3 is TGTGCCAGCAGCCCATCAGGGAACCTACTCAACTCCTACAATGAGCAGTTCTTC.

This clone was counted once. The chain recombines TRBV21-1 with TRBJ1-2. TRBV21-1 is assigned pseudogene status. The CDR3 is 12 residues long. The CDR3 here is CASSTSPHGYTF. CDR3 DNA sequence: TGTGCCAGCAGCACAAGCCCCCATGGCTACACCTTC.

This chain uses TRBV7-3 with TRBJ2-1, with a tentative D call TRBD2 (5 bases). With 0 bases removed from V and 5 bases from J, the gap between germline ends came to 11 bases. The CDR3 has 15 amino acids. In germline, CDR1 is SGHTA, CDR2 FQGTGA. The DNA for the CDR3 is TGTGCCAGCAGCTTAACGGGGAGACTAAACAATGAGCAGTTCTTC. Translated: CASSLTGRLNNEQFF.

V and J are TRBV27 and TRBJ2-3, with TRBD2 matching 10 bases. The CDR3 covers 16 residues. CDR1 is MNHEY and CDR2 is SMNVEV in the germline V gene (reference sequence). V lost 7 bases, J lost 0 bases, and 7 bases stayed unmatched. CDR3 in DNA: TGTGCCAGCACTCCGCGGACTAGCGGTAGCACAGATACGCAGTATTTT. Amino acid sequence: CASTPRTSGSTDTQYF.

V and J are TRBV21-1 and TRBJ2-7; TRBD1 is the table's D call, not checked against the DNA. TRBV21-1 is a pseudogene locus. This CDR3 contains 15 residues. Here the CDR3 DNA reads TGTGCCAGCAGCAAAGTTCCAGGGGGCCCCTACGAGCAGTACTTC. Amino acids: CASSKVPGGPYEQYF.

The chain is built from TRBV2 and TRBJ1-6; tentative D call: TRBD1 (5 bases). Deletions cut 8 bases from V and 9 bases from J, with 17 bases between. Germline CDR1 and CDR2: SNHLY and FYNNEI. This CDR3 contains 14 residues. The CDR3 sequence: CASRRVGVGSPLHF. The DNA for the CDR3 is TGTGCCAGCCGGAGGGTGGGGGTTGGTTCACCCCTCCACTTT.